This is a list of T cell receptor beta chains from one sample in a study of blood T cell repertoires in COVID-19. Profiling relied on immunoSEQ multiplex PCR, and the TCRdb table lists in-frame clones only, not all of them. The sample has about 310,000 clones; about 90% are singletons. The sample comprised PBMCs or T cells enriched from blood (not recorded which). All receptors derive from a woman between 18 and 29 years old with acute COVID-19. CDR3s include the opening cysteine and the closing phenylalanine or tryptophan. The D gene is left open where the match is weak. The size entry is marked missing in some rows and otherwise reads once, few, many or a size class.

size	D	V	J	DNA	CDR3
NA	NA	TRBV5-1	TRBJ2-3	TGCGCCAGCAGCTTGGGCGGAGACACAGATACGCAGTATTTT	CASSLGGDTDTQYF
NA	NA	TRBV19	TRBJ1-5	TGTGCCAGTAAGAGGGACATAGGAAAGGGCAATCAGCCCCAGCATTTT	CASKRDIGKGNQPQHF
once	NA	TRBV5-1	TRBJ1-1	TGCGCCAGCCATGATAAGGGGGAAGCTTTCTTT	CASHDKGEAFF
NA	TRBD1	TRBV19	TRBJ1-6	TGTGCCAGTAGTATGACAGGGATCACCTATAATTCACCCCTCCACTTT	CASSMTGITYNSPLHF
NA	NA	TRBV2	TRBJ1-5	TGTGCCAGCAGGCCCGGAGCGGATCAGCCCCAGCATTTT	CASRPGADQPQHF
NA	NA	TRBV11-2	TRBJ1-1	TGTGCCAGCAGCTCTAATCGAGCCGTCACTGAAGCTTTCTTT	CASSSNRAVTEAFF
NA	NA	TRBV24-1	TRBJ1-5	TGTGCCACCAGTGATCAGGGAAGCAATCAGCCCCAGCATTTT	CATSDQGSNQPQHF
NA	TRBD1	TRBV5-4	TRBJ1-5	TGTGCCAGCAGCCGGACAGGTGCGGGCCCTAGCAATCAGCCCCAGCATTTT	CASSRTGAGPSNQPQHF
NA	NA	TRBV6-6	TRBJ1-1	TGTGCCAGCAGGAGGGGGTACACTGAAGCTTTCTTT	CASRRGYTEAFF
NA	TRBD1	TRBV24-1	TRBJ2-3	TGTGCCACCAGTGATTTGCCGGGACAGGGCCAAACAGATACGCAGTATTTT	CATSDLPGQGQTDTQYF
NA	TRBD2	TRBV11-2	TRBJ2-5	TGTGCCAGCAGCTTGTCTCCGGGAGGGGAGACCCAGTACTTC	CASSLSPGGETQYF
NA	NA	TRBV7-9	TRBJ1-1	TGTGCCAGCAGCTTTGCCGACAGAACCGACACTGAAGCTTTCTTT	CASSFADRTDTEAFF
NA	NA	TRBV11-2	TRBJ1-1	TGTGCCAGCAGCTTAGCCCAGGGGTGGTGGACTGAAGCTTTCTTT	CASSLAQGWWTEAFF
NA	NA	TRBV25-1	TRBJ1-1	TGTGCCAGCAGTGAGATGGCGAACACTGAAGCTTTCTTT	CASSEMANTEAFF
NA	NA	TRBV7-6	TRBJ1-6	TGTGCCAGCAGCTCCCGCGCAGGCCTTTATAATTCACCCCTCCACTTT	CASSSRAGLYNSPLHF
NA	TRBD1	TRBV15	TRBJ2-5	TGTGCCACCAGCAGAGGGCCCGGGACAGTCGTCCAAGAGACCCAGTACTTC	CATSRGPGTVVQETQYF
NA	TRBD2	TRBV30	TRBJ2-7	TGTGCCTGGACGGTAAACGGGGGGGTGGAAGAGCAGTACTTC	CAWTVNGGVEEQYF
NA	TRBD1	TRBV18	TRBJ1-6	TGTGCCAGCTCACCTGCGGGACAGGGGGTATTTTCACCCCTCCACTTT	CASSPAGQGVFSPLHF
once	NA	TRBV29-1	TRBJ1-2	TGCAGCGTTGAAGAACAGGGTCCTAACTATGGCTACACCTTC	CSVEEQGPNYGYTF
NA	NA	TRBV30	TRBJ1-1	TGTGCCTGGAGTGAGGGGTTCTGGGAAGCTTTCTTT	CAWSEGFWEAFF
NA	NA	TRBV27	TRBJ2-7	TGTGCCAGCAGTTTCCCAGGGCGAGAGCAGTACTTC	CASSFPGREQYF
NA	TRBD1	TRBV3-1/TRBV3-2	TRBJ1-1	TGTGCCAGCAGCCAAGGGCTAGGGACAGGGTCAATTGAAGCTTTCTTT	CASSQGLGTGSIEAFF
once	NA	TRBV19	TRBJ1-5	TGTGCCAGTAGTCGGGGTATATTTGGCAATCAGCCCCAGCATTTT	CASSRGIFGNQPQHF
NA	NA	TRBV2	TRBJ1-2	TGTGCCAGCAGCCGAGCAGGGGCCGGGGGCTACACCTTC	CASSRAGAGGYTF
NA	TRBD2	TRBV4-1	TRBJ2-1	TGCGCCAGCAGCCAAGATCGTGGACTAGCTTACAATGAGCAGTTCTTC	CASSQDRGLAYNEQFF
NA	TRBD1	TRBV15	TRBJ1-3	TGTGCCACCAGCAGAGCCCAACAGGGGATAGACTCTGGAAACACCATATATTTT	CATSRAQQGIDSGNTIYF
NA	NA	TRBV3-1/TRBV3-2	TRBJ1-3	TGTGCCAGCAAGGGGGGGCTTCTCTCTGGAAACACCATATATTTT	CASKGGLLSGNTIYF
NA	NA	TRBV5-1	TRBJ1-3	TGCGCCAGCACCGGGGGAGGCGGAAACACCATATATTTT	CASTGGGGNTIYF
NA	TRBD2	TRBV18	TRBJ2-7	TGTGCCAGCTCACCTCTACTAGCGGGAGGCCCCTCCGATATCGAGCAGTACTTC	CASSPLLAGGPSDIEQYF
NA	TRBD1	TRBV28	TRBJ1-2	TGTGCCAGCAGTGCACAACAGGGGAGAGGCTACACCTTC	CASSAQQGRGYTF
few	NA	TRBV5-1	TRBJ2-3	TGCGCCAGCAGCTTGGCCATCAGGGCAGATACGCAGTATTTT	CASSLAIRADTQYF
NA	NA	TRBV2	TRBJ1-2	TGTGCCAGCAGTGAAACAGGCACTAACTATGGCTACACCTTC	CASSETGTNYGYTF
NA	NA	TRBV7-3	TRBJ2-2	TGTGCCAGCAGCCCGACTAGTTATATCGGGGAGCTGTTTTTT	CASSPTSYIGELFF
NA	TRBD2	TRBV19	TRBJ2-1	TGTGCCAGTACCAAGACTAGCGGACTCCAGGGGGAGTTCTTC	CASTKTSGLQGEFF
NA	NA	TRBV5-1	TRBJ2-5	TGCGCCAGCAGCTATCAGGGACAAGAGACCCAGTACTTC	CASSYQGQETQYF
once	TRBD1	TRBV28	TRBJ1-5	TGTGCCAGCAGTTTATGGACAGGGGACAATCAGCCCCAGCATTTT	CASSLWTGDNQPQHF
NA	NA	TRBV29-1	TRBJ1-2	TGCAGCGCCGTGGGGGGATTTGGCTACACCTTC	CSAVGGFGYTF
NA	TRBD1	TRBV5-1	TRBJ2-7	TGCGCCAGCAGCGCCGACAGGGGGCTACACGAGCAGTACTTC	CASSADRGLHEQYF
NA	TRBD1	TRBV9	TRBJ2-2	TGTGCCAGCAGCTCCCCCCGGGACAGGGGGAGCACCGGGGAGCTGTTTTTT	CASSSPRDRGSTGELFF
NA	NA	TRBV27	TRBJ1-5	TGTGCCAGCAGTTTAAGGGCCCAGCGGTATAGCAATCAGCCCCAGCATTTT	CASSLRAQRYSNQPQHF
NA	TRBD1	TRBV7-7	TRBJ1-4	TGTGCTAGCAGCCCTCTCCCCCAGGGGGGTAATGAAAAACTGTTTTTT	CASSPLPQGGNEKLFF
NA	TRBD1	TRBV7-9	TRBJ2-1	TGTGCCACCATACAGGGGCTGAACTACAATGAGCAGTTCTTC	CATIQGLNYNEQFF
few	NA	TRBV6-5	TRBJ1-5	TGTGCCAGCAGGCTGACAGTTACCGCGGACCAGCCCCAGCATTTT	CASRLTVTADQPQHF
NA	TRBD2	TRBV6-5	TRBJ2-1	TGTGCCAGCGTACTAGCGGGAGTTGGTGAGCAGTTCTTC	CASVLAGVGEQFF
NA	TRBD1	TRBV28	TRBJ1-5	TGTGCCAGCAGTTTAAAGGACAGGCCGCCTGTGGGGAATCAGCCCCAGCATTTT	CASSLKDRPPVGNQPQHF
NA	TRBD1	TRBV9	TRBJ2-7	TGTGCCAGCAGCCCGCGGGACAGGGGGCAAGGAGAGCAGTACTTC	CASSPRDRGQGEQYF
once	TRBD1	TRBV2	TRBJ1-5	TGTGCCAGCAGTGTGAGGGTCGGGACAGGCGTAGGTCAGCCCCAGCATTTT	CASSVRVGTGVGQPQHF
NA	NA	TRBV19	TRBJ2-3	TGTGCCAGTAGTATCCGAGCGACCACCCACACAGATACGCAGTATTTT	CASSIRATTHTDTQYF
NA	TRBD2	TRBV28	TRBJ2-3	TGTGCCAGCAGTCCAGGACTAGCGGGGGTTACGACAGATACGCAGTATTTT	CASSPGLAGVTTDTQYF
NA	TRBD1	TRBV28	TRBJ1-5	TGTGCCAGCAGTTCACCCCGGGACAGGGGGCTTAGCAATCAGCCCCAGCATTTT	CASSSPRDRGLSNQPQHF
once	NA	TRBV9	TRBJ2-7	TGTGCCAGCAGCACACCCGCCGACTCCCACGAGCAGTACTTC	CASSTPADSHEQYF
NA	NA	TRBV28	TRBJ2-2	TGTGCCAGCAGTTTTCAGGGTCTGTTCACCGGGGAGCTGTTTTTT	CASSFQGLFTGELFF
NA	NA	TRBV19	TRBJ2-7	TGTGCCAGTAGTTTCGACGGGATCCAGTCGGACGAGCAGTACTTC	CASSFDGIQSDEQYF
NA	TRBD2	TRBV3-1/TRBV3-2	TRBJ2-6	TGTGCCAGCAGCCAGTTAGCGGGAGGGCACTCTGGGGCCAACGTCCTGACTTTC	CASSQLAGGHSGANVLTF
NA	TRBD1	TRBV7-9	TRBJ2-3	TGTGCCAGCAGCCCAACCAAACGGACAGGGGGCACAGATACGCAGTATTTT	CASSPTKRTGGTDTQYF
NA	TRBD2	TRBV25-1	TRBJ2-2	TGTGCCAGCGGACTAGCGGGAGCCGGGGAGCTGTTTTTT	CASGLAGAGELFF
few	TRBD1	TRBV6-6	TRBJ2-7	TGTGCCAGCAGTCCGGAAGGGACAGGCTACGAGCAGTACTTC	CASSPEGTGYEQYF
NA	NA	TRBV9	TRBJ1-5	TGTGCCAGCAGCGTAGAGGCGGGCTACAATCAGCCCCAGCATTTT	CASSVEAGYNQPQHF